This T cell receptor (beta chain) was sequenced in a study of shared clonotypes between healthy human individuals. Clones were read by immunoSEQ multiplex PCR, and TCRdb kept only the in-frame ones, dropping some. The repertoire includes some 680,000 clones, around 78% of them detected once, and around 2% sits in the top ten. In the CD4+ fraction, cells were divided into CD45RA+ naive and CD45RA-negative memory subsets. The germline gives CDR1 SEHNR, CDR2 FQNEAQ (reference sequence). Trimming shortened V by 5 bases and J by 4 bases, and 11 bases separated the two germline ends. This CDR3 spans 13 amino acids.

The TCR sequence derives from a woman in her 30s in good health. The chain joins TRBV7-9 to TRBJ1-1; maybe TRBD1 (6 bases). Sequenced material: memory CD4+ T cells sorted from blood. Subset meaning: CD45RA-negative fraction. The CDR3 reads CASSPQGGTEAFF. CDR3 DNA: TGTGCCAGCAGCCCCCAAGGGGGCACTGAAGCTTTCTTT. The variable domain in full, with the rest retrieved from reference TRBV7-9 and TRBJ1-1, is DTGVSQNPRHKITKRGQNVTFRCDPISEHNRLYWYRQTLGQGPEFLTYFQNEAQLEKSRLLSDRFSAERPKGSFSTLEIQRTEQGDSAMYLCASSPQGGTEAFFGQGTRLTVV.